These T cell receptor beta chains were read from a single sample in a study of cytomegalovirus exposure and HLA in healthy donors. Here immunoSEQ multiplex PCR was the method, and the copy in TCRdb shows in-frame clones only, minus some. The table has under 85,000 clones, about 78% seen once. Sequenced material: PBMCs. The source of these receptors is a man aged 35 to 55 in good health and CMV-seronegative. Both conserved end residues are part of each CDR3. A D gene is named only where the DNA matches it firmly. Expanded clones get a size class; other rows say once, few or many, or leave the size out.

J gene	V gene	clone size	D gene	CDR3 DNA	CDR3 protein
TRBJ1-6	TRBV5-1	NA	NA	TGCGCCAGCAGCTTGGTAGAGGGAGCCTCACCCCTCCACTTT	CASSLVEGASPLHF
TRBJ2-5	TRBV2	NA	TRBD2	TGTGCCAGCAACCAGCGGGAGTCTGAGACCCAGTACTTC	CASNQRESETQYF
TRBJ2-5	TRBV2	NA	TRBD1	TGTGCCAGCAGCGGGACAGGGCTGGGAGAGACCCAGTACTTC	CASSGTGLGETQYF
TRBJ2-7	TRBV5-1	few	NA	TGCGCCAGCAGCCCAGGGAGGTTGGGACTCGAGATCTACGAGCAGTACTTC	CASSPGRLGLEIYEQYF
TRBJ1-2	TRBV5-8	NA	NA	TGTGCCAGCAGCCCCTGGGAGCACTATGGCTACACCTTC	CASSPWEHYGYTF
TRBJ2-5	TRBV28	NA	TRBD1	TGTGCCAGCGGGACAGCTCAAGAGACCCAGTACTTC	CASGTAQETQYF
TRBJ2-5	TRBV19	NA	TRBD1	TGTGCCAGTAGCGGACAGGGCGGGGAGACCCAGTACTTC	CASSGQGGETQYF
TRBJ1-1	TRBV19	NA	NA	TGTGCCAGTAGTCGAGGGGGTCTTCACACTGAAGCTTTCTTT	CASSRGGLHTEAFF
TRBJ2-1	TRBV9	once	TRBD2	TGTGCCAGCAGCGTAGAGGGACTACGATCCAATGAGCAGTTCTTC	CASSVEGLRSNEQFF
TRBJ1-4	TRBV13	NA	NA	TGTGCCAGCAGCTTGGGGGACTCTGGTGAAAAACTGTTTTTT	CASSLGDSGEKLFF
TRBJ1-5	TRBV5-6	NA	NA	TGTGCCAGCAGCTTGGCGGATGGACTCAATCAGCCCCAGCATTTT	CASSLADGLNQPQHF
TRBJ2-5	TRBV28	NA	NA	TGTGCCAGCAGTTTGTCCTGGGGCCGGGAGACCCAGTACTTC	CASSLSWGRETQYF
TRBJ1-5	TRBV6-1	NA	NA	TGTGCCAGCAGTGAAGTCATTGGACAGTCCAATCAGCCCCAGCATTTT	CASSEVIGQSNQPQHF
TRBJ1-1	TRBV7-2	NA	NA	TGTGCCGGCAGCTCTGGGGGGGACACTGAAGCTTTCTTT	CAGSSGGDTEAFF
TRBJ1-5	TRBV18	NA	NA	TGTGCCAGCTCACCGACGGGAAACGGCAATCAGCCCCAGCATTTT	CASSPTGNGNQPQHF
TRBJ2-2	TRBV19	NA	TRBD1	TGTGCCAGTAGTATAGGCCAGGGGGCGCTGACCGGGGAGCTGTTTTTT	CASSIGQGALTGELFF
TRBJ2-5	TRBV10-3	NA	NA	TGTGCCATCAGTCGTCAGGCACAAGAGACCCAGTACTTC	CAISRQAQETQYF
TRBJ2-4	TRBV11-2	NA	NA	TGTGCCAGCAGCTCCCTCAGGGTGGGCAAAAACATTCAGTACTTC	CASSSLRVGKNIQYF
TRBJ2-7	TRBV19	once	TRBD2	TGTGCCAGTAGTAGCCGGGAAGCGGGGGAGCAGTACTTC	CASSSREAGEQYF
TRBJ2-5	TRBV28	NA	TRBD1	TGTGCCAGCAGACGCCCCCGGACAGGGGAAGAGACCCAGTACTTC	CASRRPRTGEETQYF
TRBJ2-1	TRBV6-5	NA	TRBD1	TGTGCCAGCAGTTACTCAGGGGGCGGTGAGCAGTTCTTC	CASSYSGGGEQFF
TRBJ2-1	TRBV11-2	NA	NA	TGTGCCAGCAGCTTACTTTACGGCGGTAACAATGAGCAGTTCTTC	CASSLLYGGNNEQFF
TRBJ2-1	TRBV13	NA	TRBD2	TGTGCCAGCAGCACATCAGCGCGGGAGGGAAACAATGAGCAGTTCTTC	CASSTSAREGNNEQFF
TRBJ2-5	TRBV5-1	NA	TRBD2	TGCGCCAGCAGCGTAAGCGGGAGTGTCCAAGAGACCCAGTACTTC	CASSVSGSVQETQYF
TRBJ2-7	TRBV25-1	NA	TRBD1	TGTGCCAGCCGGGACAGGGGATCCTCCGAGCAGTACTTC	CASRDRGSSEQYF
TRBJ2-3	TRBV6-1	NA	NA	TGTGCCAGCAGTGAATTGGGGGGAAGAGATACGCAGTATTTT	CASSELGGRDTQYF
TRBJ2-2	TRBV10-3	NA	TRBD2	TGTGCCATCAGTGAGCAAGCGGGAGACACCGGGGAGCTGTTTTTT	CAISEQAGDTGELFF
TRBJ2-5	TRBV5-4	NA	NA	TGTGCCAGCAGCTCAAAACAGTTACCGCAAGAGACCCAGTACTTC	CASSSKQLPQETQYF
TRBJ2-2	TRBV7-3	NA	TRBD1	TGTGCCAGCAGCCTTACAGGGGGTACGAACACCGGGGAGCTGTTTTTT	CASSLTGGTNTGELFF
TRBJ2-7	TRBV18	NA	TRBD2	TGTGCCAGCTCACCGGCGCGGGAGCTCTACGAGCAGTACTTC	CASSPARELYEQYF
TRBJ2-1	TRBV9	NA	TRBD2	TGTGCCAGCAGCGTAGCTGAAGGGCGGCTAGCGGGATACAATGAGCAGTTCTTC	CASSVAEGRLAGYNEQFF
TRBJ2-7	TRBV18	NA	TRBD2	TGTGCCAGCTCACCCGGACTAGCGGGTTCCTACGAGCAGTACTTC	CASSPGLAGSYEQYF
TRBJ2-7	TRBV5-1	few	TRBD2	TGCGCCAGCAGCCTTAGCGGGAGGGGACCCTACGAGCAGTACTTC	CASSLSGRGPYEQYF
TRBJ2-7	TRBV28	NA	TRBD2	TGTGCCAGCAGTTTAGCTAGCGGGACCTACGAGCAGTACTTC	CASSLASGTYEQYF
TRBJ2-7	TRBV29-1	NA	TRBD1	TGCAGCGTTGGCGACAGGGGGCGGGGATACGAGCAGTACTTC	CSVGDRGRGYEQYF
TRBJ2-1	TRBV20-1	NA	NA	TGCAGTGCTAGAACGAGCAATGAGCAGTTCTTC	CSARTSNEQFF
TRBJ2-1	TRBV4-2	NA	TRBD2	TGTGCCAGCAGCCAAGTGGGAGGGGACAATGAGCAGTTCTTC	CASSQVGGDNEQFF
TRBJ2-7	TRBV12-5	NA	TRBD2	TGTGCTAGTGGTTTGCCTAAAGCGGGAGGCACCCTAGTAGAGCAGTACTTC	CASGLPKAGGTLVEQYF
TRBJ1-3	TRBV2	NA	NA	TGTGCCAGCAGTGAAGGACGGAGCTCTGGAAACACCATATATTTT	CASSEGRSSGNTIYF
TRBJ2-7	TRBV12-5	NA	TRBD2	TGTGCTAGTGGTTGGAGACTAGCGGGAGGGGACGAGCAGTACTTC	CASGWRLAGGDEQYF
TRBJ2-3	TRBV27	NA	TRBD2	TGTGCCAGCAGTTTATCGGCTAGCGGGAGAACAGATACGCAGTATTTT	CASSLSASGRTDTQYF
TRBJ2-1	TRBV7-8	NA	TRBD1	TGTGCCAGCAGCTACGGGACAGGGATTTACAATGAGCAGTTCTTC	CASSYGTGIYNEQFF
TRBJ2-3	TRBV7-9	NA	NA	TGTTCCAGCAGCTTAGGTGGAGCGGGCAGCACAGATACGCAGTATTTT	CSSSLGGAGSTDTQYF
TRBJ2-3	TRBV19	few	TRBD2	TGTGCCAGTAGTCCTCGACTAGCGGGAGGAGGGGGCACAGATACGCAGTATTTT	CASSPRLAGGGGTDTQYF